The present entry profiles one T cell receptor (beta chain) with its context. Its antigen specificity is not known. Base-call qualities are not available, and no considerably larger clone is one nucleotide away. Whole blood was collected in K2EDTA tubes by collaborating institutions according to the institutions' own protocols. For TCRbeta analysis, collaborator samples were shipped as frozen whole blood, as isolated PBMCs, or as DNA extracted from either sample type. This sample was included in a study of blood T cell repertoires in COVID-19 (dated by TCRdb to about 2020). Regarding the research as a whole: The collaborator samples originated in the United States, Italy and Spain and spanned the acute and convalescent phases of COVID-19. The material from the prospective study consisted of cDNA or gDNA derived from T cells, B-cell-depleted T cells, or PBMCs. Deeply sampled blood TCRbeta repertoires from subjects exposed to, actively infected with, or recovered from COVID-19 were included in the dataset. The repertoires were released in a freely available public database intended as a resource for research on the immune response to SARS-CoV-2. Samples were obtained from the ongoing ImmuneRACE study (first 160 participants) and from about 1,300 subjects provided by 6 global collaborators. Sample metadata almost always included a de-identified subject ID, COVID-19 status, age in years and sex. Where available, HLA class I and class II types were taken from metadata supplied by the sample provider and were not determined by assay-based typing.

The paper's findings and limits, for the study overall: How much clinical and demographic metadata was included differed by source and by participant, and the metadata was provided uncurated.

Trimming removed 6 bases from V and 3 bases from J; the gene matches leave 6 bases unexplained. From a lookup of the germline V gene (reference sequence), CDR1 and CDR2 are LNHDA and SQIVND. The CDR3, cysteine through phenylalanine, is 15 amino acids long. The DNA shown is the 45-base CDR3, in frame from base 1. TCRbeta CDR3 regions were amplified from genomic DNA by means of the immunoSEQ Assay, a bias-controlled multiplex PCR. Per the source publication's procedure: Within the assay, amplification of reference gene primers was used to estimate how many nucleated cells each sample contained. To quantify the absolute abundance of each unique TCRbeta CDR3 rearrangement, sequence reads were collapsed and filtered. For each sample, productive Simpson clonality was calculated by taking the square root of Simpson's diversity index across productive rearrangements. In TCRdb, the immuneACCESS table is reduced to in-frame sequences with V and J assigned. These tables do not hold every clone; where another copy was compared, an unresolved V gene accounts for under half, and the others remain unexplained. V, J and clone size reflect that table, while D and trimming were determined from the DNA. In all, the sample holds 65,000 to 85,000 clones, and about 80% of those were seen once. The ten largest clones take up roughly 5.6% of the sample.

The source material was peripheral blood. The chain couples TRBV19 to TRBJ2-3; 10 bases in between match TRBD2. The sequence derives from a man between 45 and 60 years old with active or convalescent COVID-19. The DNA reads TGTGCCAGTAGCACCGGGGGACTAGCGACAGATACGCAGTATTTT. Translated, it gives CASSTGGLATDTQYF.